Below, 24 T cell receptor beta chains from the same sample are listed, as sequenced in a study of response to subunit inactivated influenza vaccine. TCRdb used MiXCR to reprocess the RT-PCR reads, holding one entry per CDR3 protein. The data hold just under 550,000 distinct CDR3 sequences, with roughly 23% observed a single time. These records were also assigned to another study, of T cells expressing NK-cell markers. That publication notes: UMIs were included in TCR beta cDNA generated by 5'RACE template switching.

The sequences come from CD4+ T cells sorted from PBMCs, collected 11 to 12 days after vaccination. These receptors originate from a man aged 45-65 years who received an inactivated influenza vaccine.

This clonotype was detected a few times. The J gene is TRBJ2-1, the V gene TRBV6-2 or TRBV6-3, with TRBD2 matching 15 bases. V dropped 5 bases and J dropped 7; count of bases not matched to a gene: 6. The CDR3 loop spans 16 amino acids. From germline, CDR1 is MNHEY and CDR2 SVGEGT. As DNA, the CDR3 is TGTGCCAGCAGTATCTGGACTAGCGGGAGGGCGAATGAGCAGTTCTTC. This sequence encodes CASSIWTSGRANEQFF.

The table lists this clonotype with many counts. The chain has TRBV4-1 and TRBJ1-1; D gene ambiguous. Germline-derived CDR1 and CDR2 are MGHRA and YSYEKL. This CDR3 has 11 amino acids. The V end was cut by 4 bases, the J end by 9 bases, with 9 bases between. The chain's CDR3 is CASSRGGQAFF. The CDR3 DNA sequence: TGCGCCAGCAGCCGGGGAGGGCAAGCTTTCTTT.

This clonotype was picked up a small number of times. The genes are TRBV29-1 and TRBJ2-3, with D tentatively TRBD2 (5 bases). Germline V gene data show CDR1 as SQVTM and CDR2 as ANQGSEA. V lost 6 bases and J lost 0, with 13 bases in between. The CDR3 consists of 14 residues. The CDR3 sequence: CSVAPGSSTDTQYF. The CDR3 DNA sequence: TGCAGCGTGGCCCCGGGGTCCAGCACAGATACGCAGTATTTT.

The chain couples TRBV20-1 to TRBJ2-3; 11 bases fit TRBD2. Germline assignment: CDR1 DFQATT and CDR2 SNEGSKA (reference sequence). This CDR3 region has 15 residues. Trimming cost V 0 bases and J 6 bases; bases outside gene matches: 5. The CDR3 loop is CSARDASGGFDTQYF. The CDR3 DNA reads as TGCAGTGCTAGAGATGCTAGCGGGGGGTTCGATACGCAGTATTTT.

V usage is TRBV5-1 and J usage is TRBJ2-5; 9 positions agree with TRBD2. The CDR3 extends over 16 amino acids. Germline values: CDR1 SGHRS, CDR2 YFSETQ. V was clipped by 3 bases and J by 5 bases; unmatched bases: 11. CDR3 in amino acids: CASSSQRGAFPETQYF. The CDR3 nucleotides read TGCGCCAGCAGCTCGCAGCGGGGGGCCTTCCCGGAGACCCAGTACTTC.

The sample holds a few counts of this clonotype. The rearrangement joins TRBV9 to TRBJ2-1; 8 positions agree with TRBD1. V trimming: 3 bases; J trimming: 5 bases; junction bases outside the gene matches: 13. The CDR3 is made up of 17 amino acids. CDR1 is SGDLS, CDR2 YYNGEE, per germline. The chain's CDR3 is CASSERDWTGKNNEQFF. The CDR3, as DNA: TGTGCCAGCAGCGAGAGGGATTGGACAGGGAAAAACAATGAGCAGTTCTTC.

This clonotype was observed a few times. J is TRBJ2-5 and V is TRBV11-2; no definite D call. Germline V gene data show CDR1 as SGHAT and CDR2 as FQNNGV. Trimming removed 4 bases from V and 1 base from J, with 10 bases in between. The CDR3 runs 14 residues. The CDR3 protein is CASSWGTAQETQYF. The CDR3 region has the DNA TGTGCCAGCAGCTGGGGTACTGCCCAAGAGACCCAGTACTTC.

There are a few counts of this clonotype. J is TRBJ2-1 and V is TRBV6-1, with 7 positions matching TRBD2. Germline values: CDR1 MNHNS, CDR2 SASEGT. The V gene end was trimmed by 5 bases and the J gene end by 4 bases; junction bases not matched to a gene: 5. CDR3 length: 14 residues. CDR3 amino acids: CASSLAEVYNEQFF. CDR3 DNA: TGTGCCAGCAGTCTAGCGGAGGTTTACAATGAGCAGTTCTTC.

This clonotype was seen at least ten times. DNA of the CDR3: TGTGCCAGTAGTTCCCGGGGACACGGCTTCTACGAGCAGTACTTC. This codes for CASSSRGHGFYEQYF. The V call is TRBV19, the J call TRBJ2-7; D might be TRBD1 (6 bases). The V gene's germline CDR1 is LNHDA and CDR2 SQIVND (reference sequence). Between the trimmed V and J ends, which lost 5 bases and 3 bases, there was a span of 17 bases. The length of the CDR3 is 15 residues.

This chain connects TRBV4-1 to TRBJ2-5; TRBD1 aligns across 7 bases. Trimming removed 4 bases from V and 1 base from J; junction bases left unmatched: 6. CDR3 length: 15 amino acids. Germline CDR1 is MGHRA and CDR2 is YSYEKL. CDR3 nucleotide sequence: TGCGCCAGCAGCCCCTTGGACAGGAGCCAAGAGACCCAGTACTTC. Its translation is CASSPLDRSQETQYF.

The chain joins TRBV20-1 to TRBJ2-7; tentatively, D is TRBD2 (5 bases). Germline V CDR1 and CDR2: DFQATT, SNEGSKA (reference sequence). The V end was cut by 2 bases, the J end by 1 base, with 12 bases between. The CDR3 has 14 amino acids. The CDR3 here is CSARSPSKSYEQYF. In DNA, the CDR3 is TGCAGTGCTAGATCCCCTAGCAAATCCTACGAGCAGTACTTC.

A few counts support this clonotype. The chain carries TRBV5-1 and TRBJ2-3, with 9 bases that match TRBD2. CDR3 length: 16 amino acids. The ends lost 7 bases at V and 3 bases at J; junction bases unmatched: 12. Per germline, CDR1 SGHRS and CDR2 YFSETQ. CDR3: CASDPGSGSGTDTQYF. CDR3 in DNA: TGCGCCAGCGACCCCGGTAGCGGGAGTGGGACAGATACGCAGTATTTT.

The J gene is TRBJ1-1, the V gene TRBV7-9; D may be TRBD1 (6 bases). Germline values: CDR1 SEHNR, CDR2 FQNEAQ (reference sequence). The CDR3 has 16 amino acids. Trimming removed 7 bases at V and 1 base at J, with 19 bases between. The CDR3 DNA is TGTGCCAGCACCACCCGTGGGGGGCATTCGAACACTGAAGCTTTCTTT. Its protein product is CASTTRGGHSNTEAFF.

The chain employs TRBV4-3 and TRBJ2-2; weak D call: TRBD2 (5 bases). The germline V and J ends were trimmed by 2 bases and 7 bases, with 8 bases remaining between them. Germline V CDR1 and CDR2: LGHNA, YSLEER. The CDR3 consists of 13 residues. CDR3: CASSQSRGGELFF. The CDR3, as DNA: TGCGCCAGCAGCCAATCCCGGGGCGGGGAGCTGTTTTTT.

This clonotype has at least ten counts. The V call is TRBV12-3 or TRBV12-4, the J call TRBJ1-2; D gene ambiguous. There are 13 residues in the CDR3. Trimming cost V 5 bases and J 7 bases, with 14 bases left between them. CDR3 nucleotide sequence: TGTGCCAGCAGTCCTAAATCCTGGGGTGGCTACACCTTC. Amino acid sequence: CASSPKSWGGYTF.

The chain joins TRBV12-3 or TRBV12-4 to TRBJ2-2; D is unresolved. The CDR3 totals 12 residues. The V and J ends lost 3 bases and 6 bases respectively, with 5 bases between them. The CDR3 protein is CASSFGSGELFF. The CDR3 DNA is TGTGCCAGCAGTTTCGGGTCCGGGGAGCTGTTTTTT.

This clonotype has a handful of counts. CDR3 bases: TGCAGCGCCGGGGGACAGGGAGGTTCACCCCTCCACTTT. This encodes CSAGGQGGSPLHF. The rearrangement uses TRBV29-1 and TRBJ1-6, with 9 nucleotides matching TRBD1. The V segment lost 7 bases and the J segment 9 bases; nucleotides outside the gene matches: 7. The germline V gene encodes CDR1 SQVTM and CDR2 ANQGSEA. The CDR3 has 13 residues.

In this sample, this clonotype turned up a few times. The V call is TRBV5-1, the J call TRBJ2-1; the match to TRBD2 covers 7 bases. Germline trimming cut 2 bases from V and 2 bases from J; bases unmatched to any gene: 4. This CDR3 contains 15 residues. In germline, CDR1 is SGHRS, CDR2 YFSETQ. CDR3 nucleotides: TGCGCCAGCAGCTTCCTAGGGACTACCTACAATGAGCAGTTCTTC. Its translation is CASSFLGTTYNEQFF.

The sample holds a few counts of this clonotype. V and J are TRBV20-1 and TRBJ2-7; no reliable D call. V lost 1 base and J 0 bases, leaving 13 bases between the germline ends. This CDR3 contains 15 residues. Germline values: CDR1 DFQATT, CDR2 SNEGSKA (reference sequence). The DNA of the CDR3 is TGCAGTGCTAGAGGGGTCTTCTTGAGCTCCTACGAGCAGTACTTC. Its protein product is CSARGVFLSSYEQYF.

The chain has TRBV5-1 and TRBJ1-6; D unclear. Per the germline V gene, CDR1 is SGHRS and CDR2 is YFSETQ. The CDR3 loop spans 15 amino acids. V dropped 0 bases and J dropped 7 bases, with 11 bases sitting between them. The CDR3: CASSLDRPPNSPLHF. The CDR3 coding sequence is TGCGCCAGCAGCTTGGACCGTCCCCCCAATTCACCCCTCCACTTT.

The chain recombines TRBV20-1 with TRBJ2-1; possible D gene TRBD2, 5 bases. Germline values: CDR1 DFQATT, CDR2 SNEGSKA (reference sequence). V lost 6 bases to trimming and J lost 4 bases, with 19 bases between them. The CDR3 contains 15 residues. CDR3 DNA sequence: TGCAGTGCACTAGAGCCCACCCGGGGTTACAATGAGCAGTTCTTC. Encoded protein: CSALEPTRGYNEQFF.

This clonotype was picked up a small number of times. The CDR3 DNA reads as TGTGCCAGCAGCTTATGGGGCGGGGGAAACACAGATACGCAGTATTTT. Protein sequence: CASSLWGGGNTDTQYF. The chain joins TRBV7-9 to TRBJ2-3; 7 bases map to TRBD2. CDR3 length: 16 amino acids. The germline V gene has CDR1 SEHNR and CDR2 FQNEAQ (reference sequence). The V and J ends lost 2 bases and 2 bases, in that order; junction bases with no gene match: 7.

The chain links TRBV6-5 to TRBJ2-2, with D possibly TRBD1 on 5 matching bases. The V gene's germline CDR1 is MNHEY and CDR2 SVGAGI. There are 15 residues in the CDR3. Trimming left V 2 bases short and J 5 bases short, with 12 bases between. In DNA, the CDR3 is TGTGCCAGCAGTTACCAGGGCGTCGGGACCGGGGAGCTGTTTTTT. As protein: CASSYQGVGTGELFF.

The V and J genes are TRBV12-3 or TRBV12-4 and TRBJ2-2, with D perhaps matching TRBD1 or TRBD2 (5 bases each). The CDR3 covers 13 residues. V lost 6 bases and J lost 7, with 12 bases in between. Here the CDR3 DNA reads TGTGCCAGCAGCCCCGGGGCGGGCGGGGAGCTGTTTTTT. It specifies CASSPGAGGELFF.